This T cell receptor (beta chain) was identified during a study of T-cell memory formation after mild COVID-19 (dated by TCRdb to about 2021). With respect to the entire study: TCR sequence clusters from the two donors were found to be largely donor specific. Two young, previously healthy adult volunteers, one female and one male, were included in the cohort. T-cell clones expanding and contracting after mild COVID-19 in a couple of donors were tracked by longitudinal TCRalpha and TCRbeta repertoire sequencing.

Overall results and qualifications from the work: Only a couple of mild cases were covered by the study, and larger cohorts that include severe cases with pre-infection samples were considered necessary. The detection of some responding clones in pre-infection memory suggests that pre-existing cross-reactive memory T cells joined the SARS-CoV-2 response. Contracting CD4+ clones turned up mainly in the CM and EM memory subsets, whereas EMRA was where CD8+ clones were enriched. Whether the second-wave clones peaking on day 37 were SARS-CoV-2 specific was not confirmed. Clones that contracted from day 15 to 85 showed balanced CD4/CD8 phenotypes, whereas a second wave of clones that expanded from day 15 to 37 leaned towards CD4+.

The sample was run on an Illumina NovaSeq 6000. TCRalpha and TCRbeta cDNA libraries were constructed by 5'RACE with constant-segment primers, with sample barcodes and unique molecular identifiers being introduced. Trizol reagent was used to extract RNA from every sample. Library amplification was performed in two PCR steps, and a second sample barcode and Illumina TruSeq adapters were introduced in the second step. The libraries were sequenced on an Illumina NovaSeq using 2 x 150 bp paired-end reads. From the authors' description of their analysis: Reads were demultiplexed and collapsed into UMI-guided consensus sequences with migec v1.2.7. Using mixcr v2.1.11, UMI consensuses were aligned to TRA and TRB V and J templates and then assembled into clonotypes. A clonotype was counted as expanded or contracted only if both edgeR and NoisET called the change significant, with noise models trained on biological replicates. For edgeR calls, the thresholds were a false discovery rate-adjusted p below 0.01 and a log2 fold-change of 1. As an exploratory analysis of dynamics, max-normalized trajectories of the 1000 most abundant clonotypes were examined by PCA with hierarchical clustering. Separately sequenced CD4+ and CD8+ repertoires were used to assign the CD4 or CD8 phenotype of responding clones. TCRdb's own reprocessing of the public reads used fastp at Q25 and MiXCR and kept productive beta chains. Records with the same CDR3 protein are collapsed into one entry carrying the most frequent genes and DNA. The V and J calls shown here were made by TCRdb, not taken from the authors' results. The sample includes 300,000 to 400,000 distinct CDR3 sequences, with about 16% observed a single time. The top ten hold under 25% of the sample.

Ficoll-Paque density gradient centrifugation was used to isolate PBMCs. There are a few counts of this clonotype. No cognate antigen has been identified for it. No much larger clone exists at a distance of one base, and base qualities are not known. Including cysteine and phenylalanine, the CDR3 has 16 amino acids. This entry keeps only the CDR3 DNA: 48 bases, framed from base 1. CDR1 and CDR2 are drawn from the germline V gene: SGHRS, YFSETQ. V gives up 0 bases and J gives up 0 bases, and the segment between their germline ends measures 10 bases. This receptor was identified in a young man who had mild COVID-19 (a few samples of this study predate the infection). The sample titles of this study are shuffled in the database, so cell type and time point are left out; the donor was told from shared clones. This chain is built from TRBV5-1 and TRBJ2-1; TRBD2 might be the D gene, on 6 matching bases. Sequenced sample: PBMCs or a T cell subset sorted from them (not recorded which). DNA sequence: TGCGCCAGCAGCTTGGGGCTAGCGAGCTCCTACAATGAGCAGTTCTTC. It translates as CASSLGLASSYNEQFF.